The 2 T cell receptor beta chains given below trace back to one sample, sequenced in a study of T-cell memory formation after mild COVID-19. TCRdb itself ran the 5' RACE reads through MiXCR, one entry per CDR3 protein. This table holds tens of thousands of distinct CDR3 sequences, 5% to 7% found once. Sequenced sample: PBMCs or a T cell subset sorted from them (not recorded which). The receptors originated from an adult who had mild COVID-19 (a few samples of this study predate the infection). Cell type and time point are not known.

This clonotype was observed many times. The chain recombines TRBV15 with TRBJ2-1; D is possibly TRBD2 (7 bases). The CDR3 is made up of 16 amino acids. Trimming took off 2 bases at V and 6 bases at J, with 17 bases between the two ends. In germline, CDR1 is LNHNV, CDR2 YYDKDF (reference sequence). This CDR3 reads CATSRQQGGPRNEQFF. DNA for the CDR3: TGTGCCACCAGCAGACAACAGGGAGGGCCGCGCAATGAGCAGTTCTTC.

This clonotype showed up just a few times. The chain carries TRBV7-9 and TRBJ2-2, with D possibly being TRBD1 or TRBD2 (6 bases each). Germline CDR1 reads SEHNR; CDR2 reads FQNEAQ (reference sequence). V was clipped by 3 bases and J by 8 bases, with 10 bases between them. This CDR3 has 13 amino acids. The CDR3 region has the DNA TGTGCCAGCAGCTTTGGAGGGACAGGGGAGCTGTTTTTT. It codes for CASSFGGTGELFF.